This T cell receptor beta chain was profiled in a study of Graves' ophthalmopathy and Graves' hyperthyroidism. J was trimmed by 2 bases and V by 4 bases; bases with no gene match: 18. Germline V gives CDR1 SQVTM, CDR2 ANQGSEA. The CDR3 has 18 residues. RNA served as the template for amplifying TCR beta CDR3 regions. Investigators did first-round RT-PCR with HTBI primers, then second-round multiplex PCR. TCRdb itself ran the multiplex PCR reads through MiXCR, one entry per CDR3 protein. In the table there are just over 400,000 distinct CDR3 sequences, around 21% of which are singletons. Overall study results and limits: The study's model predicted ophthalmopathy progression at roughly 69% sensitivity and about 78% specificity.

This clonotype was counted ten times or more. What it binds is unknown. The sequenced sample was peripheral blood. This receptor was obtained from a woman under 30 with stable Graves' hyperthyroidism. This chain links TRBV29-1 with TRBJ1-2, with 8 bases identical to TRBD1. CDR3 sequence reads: CSVGLSFRGRRENYGYTF. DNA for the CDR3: TGCAGCGTTGGGCTTTCCTTCAGGGGGCGACGGGAGAACTATGGCTACACCTTC.